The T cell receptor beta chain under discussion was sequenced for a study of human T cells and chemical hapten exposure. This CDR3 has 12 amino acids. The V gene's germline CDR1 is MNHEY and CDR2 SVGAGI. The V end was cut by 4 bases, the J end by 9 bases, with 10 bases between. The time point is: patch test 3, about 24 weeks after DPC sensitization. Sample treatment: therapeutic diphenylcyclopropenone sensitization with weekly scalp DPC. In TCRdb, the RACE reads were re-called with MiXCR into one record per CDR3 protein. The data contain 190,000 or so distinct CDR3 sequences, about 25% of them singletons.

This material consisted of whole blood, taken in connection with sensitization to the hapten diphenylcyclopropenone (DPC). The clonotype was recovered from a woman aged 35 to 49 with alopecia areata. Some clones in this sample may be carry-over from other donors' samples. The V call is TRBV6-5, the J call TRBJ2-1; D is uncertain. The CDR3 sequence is CASSSRRSEQFF. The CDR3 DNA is TGTGCCAGCAGTTCCCGCCGGAGTGAGCAGTTCTTC.